The 18 T cell receptor beta chains presented below share a single source sample, sequenced in a study of beta chain features in type 1 diabetes. The antigens these receptors bind are not known. Sequencing targeted expressed TCRB transcripts, as all isolated RNA had been reverse transcribed. Generated by immunoSEQ multiplex PCR, the TCRdb table keeps only in-frame clones and is missing some. Here the sample spans approximately 600,000 clones, around 12% being singletons. Whole-study findings and limits: For Type 1 diabetes patients, all four CD4+ subsets carried TCRB CDR3s that were moderately but significantly shorter.

Specimen: naive CD4+ T cells from blood. These receptors originate from a man younger than 45 with type 1 diabetes.

DNA of the CDR3: TGTGCCAGCAGCTTAACGCTTCAGGGCACTGAAGCTTTCTTT. Translation gives CASSLTLQGTEAFF. The J gene is TRBJ1-1, the V gene TRBV7-3, with a tentative D call TRBD1 (5 bases). CDR1 is SGHTA and CDR2 is FQGTGA in the germline V gene. V was cut by 0 bases and J by 4 bases, with 9 bases left in between. This CDR3 has 14 residues. Supplemented by reference TRBV7-3 and TRBJ1-1, the full variable domain reads GAGVSQTPSNKVTEKGKYVELRCDPISGHTALYWYRQSLGQGPEFLIYFQGTGAADDSGLPNDRFFAVRPEGSVSTLKIQRTERGDSAVYLCASSLTLQGTEAFFGQGTRLTVV.

The chain has TRBV2 and TRBJ1-2; D is perhaps TRBD1 (5 bases). The V gene lost 11 bases and the J gene lost 0 bases, with 28 bases spanning the gap. There are 18 residues in the CDR3. The germline V gene has CDR1 SNHLY and CDR2 FYNNEI. As DNA, the CDR3 is TGTGCCGTAAGGGGAGACAGTTCCACTCTTCCAGCTAACTATGGCTACACCTTC. Its protein product is CAVRGDSSTLPANYGYTF.

Only a few counts were recorded for this clone. This sequence joins TRBV2 and TRBJ2-5; D ambiguous. The CDR3 loop spans 11 amino acids. CDR1 and CDR2 (germline): SNHLY, FYNNEI. V was clipped by 11 bases and J by 2 bases, with 9 bases between them. The CDR3: CASRLQETQYF. In DNA form, the CDR3 reads TGTGCCTCTCGACTGCAAGAGACCCAGTACTTC.

The J gene is TRBJ2-3, the V gene TRBV18; tentatively, D is TRBD1 or TRBD2 (5 bases each). Germline-derived CDR1 and CDR2 are KGHSH and LQKENI. V shed 3 bases and J shed 6 bases, with 16 bases lying between them. The CDR3 extends over 15 amino acids. CDR3 sequence (DNA): TGTGCCAGCTCACCGCCCGGGACCCATCGGGATACGCAGTATTTT. This encodes CASSPPGTHRDTQYF.

The table lists this clone with a few counts. The chain joins TRBV6-6 to TRBJ2-7, with D perhaps matching TRBD2 (5 bases). CDR3 length: 14 residues. Deletions cut 2 bases from V and 3 bases from J, with 11 bases between. The germline CDR1 and CDR2 sequences are MNHNY and SVGAGI (reference sequence). The CDR3 is CASSYRGRDYEQYF. The CDR3 DNA follows: TGTGCCAGCAGTTACCGAGGGCGCGACTACGAGCAGTACTTC.

The V gene is TRBV15, the J gene TRBJ1-3, with D possibly matching TRBD1 (5 bases). Germline-derived CDR1 and CDR2 are LNHNV and YYDKDF (reference sequence). Trimming removed 5 bases at V and 0 bases at J, with 11 bases between. The CDR3 has 15 amino acids. CDR3 coding DNA: TGTGCCACCAGCCCCCGACAGAGCTCTGGAAACACCATATATTTT. It is translated as CATSPRQSSGNTIYF.

This clone was seen a handful of times. The gene calls are TRBV9 and TRBJ2-5; 7 bases are a match to TRBD1. The CDR3 sequence is 16 residues long. Germline-derived CDR1 and CDR2 are SGDLS and YYNGEE. Germline trimming cut 4 bases from V and 2 bases from J; bases unmatched to any gene: 11. As DNA, the CDR3 is TGTGCCAGCAGCCCAAACCCGACAGGGAATCAAGAGACCCAGTACTTC. It is translated as CASSPNPTGNQETQYF.

This clone came up a few times. V usage is TRBV29-1 and J usage is TRBJ1-2; D remains ambiguous. The CDR3 is 14 amino acids. V lost 0 bases, J lost 0 bases, and 8 bases lay in between. The germline CDR1 and CDR2 sequences are SQVTM and ANQGSEA. Here the CDR3 DNA reads TGCAGCGTTGAAGAGAACAGCGCTAACTATGGCTACACCTTC. It yields the protein CSVEENSANYGYTF.

This clone was counted only a few times. The rearrangement uses TRBV5-6 and TRBJ1-2, with TRBD1 as a possible D gene (6 bases). The CDR3 length is 15 residues. Trimming removed 4 bases at V and 5 bases at J, with 18 bases between. Germline CDR1 reads SGHDT; CDR2 reads YYEEEE. In DNA form, the CDR3 reads TGTGCCAGCAGCGATACAGGGATTCAGGGTTATGGCTACACCTTC. Its protein is CASSDTGIQGYGYTF.

The chain employs TRBV7-2 and TRBJ2-7; the D gene is possibly TRBD2 (6 bases). The CDR3 runs to 14 residues. V was clipped by 4 bases and J by 0 bases, with 10 bases between them. The germline gives CDR1 SGHTA, CDR2 FQGNSA. CDR3 in amino acids: CASSSSANSYEQYF. In DNA, the CDR3 is TGTGCCAGCAGCTCTAGCGCGAACTCCTACGAGCAGTACTTC.

As regards this clone: Other DNA variants within this sample encode the same CDR3. The rearrangement joins TRBV19 to TRBJ2-1, with D perhaps TRBD1 (6 bases). Germline V lookup: CDR1 LNHDA, CDR2 SQIVND (reference sequence). This CDR3 has 12 amino acids. The V and J ends lost 6 bases and 4 bases respectively, with 7 bases between them. The CDR3 DNA reads TGTGCCAGTAGCGGACAGTACAATGAGCAGTTCTTC. Protein: CASSGQYNEQFF.

This clone was counted between two and nine times. The chain combines TRBV4-3 with TRBJ1-2; 7 bases map to TRBD1. The CDR3 totals 15 residues. Germline lookup yields CDR1 LGHNA and CDR2 YSLEER. The V and J ends lost 4 bases and 0 bases, in that order; junction bases with no gene match: 5. CDR3 DNA sequence: TGCGCCAGCAGCCTAGGGACAGCCTCTAACTATGGCTACACCTTC. It translates to CASSLGTASNYGYTF.

The rearrangement joins TRBV9 to TRBJ1-2; unclear D gene. CDR1 is SGDLS and CDR2 is YYNGEE in the germline V gene. The V and J ends lost 0 bases and 7 bases respectively, with 10 bases between them. The CDR3 loop spans 13 amino acids. In DNA, the CDR3 is TGTGCCAGCAGCGTAGGAGGCGCCCCTGGCTACACCTTC. As protein: CASSVGGAPGYTF.

This clone has a handful of counts. This chain connects TRBV6-1 to TRBJ1-5; no reliable D call. Germline V gene data show CDR1 as MNHNS and CDR2 as SASEGT. The ends were cut back, 0 bases at V and 7 bases at J, with 1 base in the middle. The CDR3 contains 11 residues. The CDR3 sequence: CASSEAQPQHF. The CDR3 DNA is TGTGCCAGCAGTGAAGCGCAGCCCCAGCATTTT.

The V and J genes are TRBV28 and TRBJ1-2, with 9 positions matching TRBD1. The V and J ends lost 8 bases and 8 bases, in that order; junction bases with no gene match: 12. Germline V gives CDR1 MDHEN, CDR2 SYDVKM. The CDR3 contains 14 residues. CDR3 bases: TGTGCCAGCGGAATCGGGACAGGGTTGCGCGGCTACACCTTC. It yields the protein CASGIGTGLRGYTF.

The chain couples TRBV4-3 to TRBJ1-1; tentatively, D is TRBD1 (5 bases). The length of the CDR3 is 14 residues. Trimming stripped 2 bases from V and 1 base from J, with 8 bases between. From germline, CDR1 is LGHNA and CDR2 YSLEER. CDR3 region: CASSQPDRNTEAFF. The CDR3 DNA is TGCGCCAGCAGCCAACCCGACAGGAACACTGAAGCTTTCTTT.

The chain uses TRBV4-1 and TRBJ1-6; D call uncertain. Trimming pared 1 base from V and 6 bases from J, leaving 10 bases between. The CDR3 contains 15 residues. Germline V gives CDR1 MGHRA, CDR2 YSYEKL. Written as DNA, the CDR3 is TGCGCCAGCAGCCAAGTCCCCGGTATTAATTCACCCCTCCACTTT. Translation gives CASSQVPGINSPLHF.

In its sample, this clone was seen a few times. This chain uses TRBV6-5 with TRBJ2-7; 7 bases are shared with TRBD2. Germline V CDR1 and CDR2: MNHEY, SVGAGI. Unmatched junction bases numbered 11, after V lost 6 bases and J lost 3 bases. There are 15 residues in the CDR3. DNA of the CDR3: TGTGCCAGCAGCCCGAGCGGGGTACCTTACTACGAGCAGTACTTC. Protein: CASSPSGVPYYEQYF.